The following is a T cell receptor beta chain sequence with its context. This sample stems from a study of blood T cell repertoires in COVID-19. Study at large: Samples of COVID-19 (acute and convalescent) were obtained from the United States, Italy and Spain. In each case, the material was cDNA or gDNA derived from T cells, B-cell-depleted T cells, or PBMCs.

Original processing methods: Reference gene primer amplification yielded estimated nucleated cell counts. The protocol was immunoSEQ multiplex PCR, while the TCRdb copy is restricted to in-frame clones and leaves out a portion. V and J calls and clone size are given by that table; D and trimming were obtained from the DNA. The sample lists around 10,000 clones, almost 90% seen once, with around 10% in the top ten. Looked up from germline, CDR1 is SGHRS and CDR2 is YFSETQ. V lost 2 bases and J 3 bases, leaving 8 bases between the germline ends. The CDR3 sequence is 13 residues long. The specimen was peripheral blood. The sequence came from a human donor in a cohort sampled during active COVID-19. V is TRBV5-1 and J is TRBJ1-2; D not certain. The CDR3 region is CASSFRQDYGYTF. The DNA for the CDR3 is TGCGCCAGCAGCTTCAGACAAGACTATGGCTACACCTTC.